This T cell receptor (beta chain) was captured by sequencing in a study of blood T cell repertoires in COVID-19. Study details: T cells, B-cell-depleted T cells, or PBMCs supplied cDNA or gDNA.

In the authors' workflow: How many nucleated cells were present was estimated from reference gene primer amplification. Some clones are missing from TCRdb's copy, which holds only in-frame ones; the method was immunoSEQ multiplex PCR. Clone size and the V and J calls come from that table; the DNA yielded D and trimming. The sample includes fewer than 400,000 clones, around 90% of them seen just once. Trimming took 2 bases from V and 6 from J, leaving 7 bases between them. Germline CDR1 is MNHEY and CDR2 is SMNVEV (reference sequence). The CDR3 loop spans 12 amino acids. The gene calls are TRBV27 and TRBJ1-2; tentatively, D is TRBD1 (5 bases). The sample taken for sequencing was peripheral blood. The receptor was isolated from a human donor in a cohort sampled during active COVID-19. Here the CDR3 reads CASSLPGHGYTF. For the CDR3, the DNA is TGTGCCAGCAGTTTACCAGGGCATGGCTACACCTTC.